This record looks at one TCR beta chain sequence and its context. Its antigen is unknown. Base qualities are not at hand, and no much larger clone is one base apart. The V end loses 1 base and the J end loses 7 bases, and a stretch of 17 bases separates them. Taken from the germline V gene, the CDR1 and CDR2 loops are LGHNA and YSLEER. The CDR3 numbers 15 residues from cysteine through phenylalanine. Only the CDR3 region is kept as DNA, spanning 45 bases read in frame from base 1. Genomic DNA was extracted from sorted cells for sequencing of the TCRbeta CDR3 region. The immunoSEQ Assay was used for sequencing of TCRbeta CDR3 regions. Sourced from immuneACCESS, this table was stored by TCRdb with only in-frame sequences that have V and J called. A share of the clones is absent; for the studies checked, an unresolved V gene accounts for under half, and the remainder has no known explanation. This sample is represented by tens of thousands of clones; around 90% of them were singletons. The ten largest clones represent more than 4.5% of the sample.

These data originate in a study of OX40 agonist ivuxolimab in advanced cancers. Regarding the research as a whole: The costimulatory receptor OX40 (CD134) was targeted by ivuxolimab, a fully human IgG2 agonistic monoclonal antibody. Intravenous ivuxolimab was administered to patients every 2 weeks at six dose levels: 0.01, 0.1, 0.3, 1.5, 3 and 10 mg/kg. Of the roughly 51 patients in dose escalation, some 20 had hepatocellular carcinoma, some 15 had melanoma, 9 had renal cell carcinoma and 9 had head and neck cancer. In the dose-escalation cohort, 65% to 85% of patients were male, and the mean age was around 60 years with a range of about 23 to 79. Patients were allowed to have had prior anti-PD-1, anti-PD-L1 or anti-CTLA-4 therapy, and around 40% of the dose-escalation patients had previously received checkpoint inhibitors. Partial responses occurred in three dose-escalation patients, of whom one had hepatocellular carcinoma and two had cutaneous melanoma. Peripheral TCRbeta sequencing was intended to test whether TCR sequence diversity was altered and clonal T-cell expansion was caused by ivuxolimab. The paper covers the monotherapy dose-escalation part of the phase I ivuxolimab trial, which included N of about 50 patients.

Overall study outcomes, separate from this receptor: In partial responders in the 0.1-3.0 mg/kg groups, normalized peripheral clonal expansion was found to be among the lowest, especially among CD8+ T cells. At doses of 0.1 to 3.0 mg/kg, clonal expansion of both CD4+ and CD8+ T cells in blood was seen between baseline and week 6. Which antigens the clonally expanded peripheral T cells were specific for was not determined. After ivuxolimab, more expanded clones were found on average in CD8+ T cells than in CD4+ T cells. Low levels of normalized T-cell clonal expansion were also seen in some patients who did not respond.

The trial excluded patients who had a history of autoimmune disease or who were on systemic immunosuppression. Peripheral blood for TCR sequencing was collected from all dose cohorts at baseline, on cycle 4 day 1, and on cycle 7 day 1. The samples were taken from a phase I, first-in-human, multicenter, open-label dose-escalation trial of ivuxolimab. Adults with locally advanced or metastatic head and neck squamous cell, hepatocellular, melanoma or renal cell carcinoma were enrolled in the trial. CD4+ and CD8+ T cells were sorted separately from peripheral blood before TCR sequencing. Recombination connected TRBV4-3 to TRBJ2-7, with the D gene not clear enough to name. This TCR was sampled from an adult with an advanced solid tumor such as melanoma, head and neck, liver or kidney cancer. This specimen consisted of CD4+ or CD8+ T cells sorted from blood, obtained in a trial of the OX40 agonist ivuxolimab. The CDR3: CASSQGVGAFGEQYF. At the DNA level, the sequence is TGCGCCAGCAGCCAAGGGGTCGGCGCCTTCGGGGAGCAGTACTTC.